What follows are 20 T cell receptor beta chains derived from one specimen sequenced in a study of CD8 T cells in ankylosing spondylitis. General observations from the study: Among TCR beta sequences, a motif of eight highly homologous variants appeared characteristic of ankylosing spondylitis blood.

Antigen specificity for these receptors is unknown. TCRdb reprocessed the 5' RACE reads via MiXCR and lists one record per CDR3 protein. The sample has some 700,000 distinct CDR3 sequences; roughly 20% are singletons. The sequencing sample was made of blood, either unsorted or a sorted T cell fraction (not recorded which). The receptors stem from a male donor with ankylosing spondylitis.

This clonotype was seen only a few times. The chain carries TRBV29-1 and TRBJ2-5, with TRBD1 matching over 8 bases. V lost 1 base to trimming and J lost 5 bases; unmatched junction nucleotides: 12. Germline V lookup: CDR1 SQVTM, CDR2 ANQGSEA. The CDR3 is made up of 16 amino acids. CDR3 DNA: TGCAGCGTTGAAGGGGTAGAGGACAGGGTGGTGGAGACCCAGTACTTC. This codes for CSVEGVEDRVVETQYF.

This clonotype was seen more than once but under ten times. CDR3 sequence (DNA): TGTGCCAGCAGCCCAACGGCAGCCTCTCGTCAGCCCCAGCATTTT. Residues: CASSPTAASRQPQHF. The rearrangement links TRBV6-1 to TRBJ1-5; unclear D gene. CDR1 and CDR2 (germline): MNHNS, SASEGT. Trimming took 6 bases from V and 6 from J, leaving 18 bases between them. This CDR3 contains 15 residues.

V usage is TRBV7-2 and J usage is TRBJ1-1; D gene uncertain. CDR1 SGHTA and CDR2 FQGNSA come from the germline V gene. V lost 0 bases to trimming and J lost 1 base, with 12 bases between them. This CDR3 is built from 16 residues. The chain's CDR3 is CASSLAPGPENTEAFF. The CDR3 DNA follows: TGTGCCAGCAGCTTAGCCCCCGGCCCGGAGAACACTGAAGCTTTCTTT.

The rearrangement uses TRBV4-1 and TRBJ2-7; 7 bases agree with TRBD1. Trimming at V came to 1 base and at J to 3 bases, leaving 12 bases not matched to a gene. CDR1 and CDR2 from the germline V gene are MGHRA and YSYEKL. There are 17 residues in the CDR3. CDR3 nucleotide sequence: TGCGCCAGCAGCCAAGCTCCCTCGGACAGGCCCCGCTACGAGCAGTACTTC. Its protein is CASSQAPSDRPRYEQYF.

The table lists this clonotype with many counts. This rearrangement joins TRBV20-1 to TRBJ2-7; 7 bases are a match to TRBD1. This CDR3 contains 12 residues. The ends lost 5 bases at V and 2 bases at J; junction bases unmatched: 3. Germline V gene data show CDR1 as DFQATT and CDR2 as SNEGSKA (reference sequence). The CDR3 sequence is CSAGTGAYEQYF. DNA for the CDR3: TGCAGTGCTGGAACAGGGGCCTACGAGCAGTACTTC.

This clonotype has more than one count but fewer than ten. The V gene is TRBV7-2, the J gene TRBJ1-1; D is perhaps TRBD1 (5 bases). The CDR3 spans 14 residues. The germline V gene has CDR1 SGHTA and CDR2 FQGNSA. The V end was cut by 0 bases, the J end by 4 bases, with 9 bases between. The DNA for the CDR3 is TGTGCCAGCAGCTTAGCGCCAGGGCGCACTGAAGCTTTCTTT. Its protein is CASSLAPGRTEAFF. The full variable domain, rest sourced from reference TRBV7-2 and TRBJ1-1, is GAGVSQSPSNKVTEKGKDVELRCDPISGHTALYWYRQSLGQGLEFLIYFQGNSAPDKSGLPSDRFSAERTGGSVSTLTIQRTQQEDSAVYLCASSLAPGRTEAFFGQGTRLTVV.

The chain carries TRBV7-2 and TRBJ2-5, with D perhaps matching TRBD1 (7 bases). The CDR3 is made up of 17 amino acids. Germline V gives CDR1 SGHTA, CDR2 FQGNSA. V lost 5 bases and J 2 bases, leaving 21 bases between the germline ends. This chain's CDR3 is CASSLQGGGGRQETQYF. As DNA, the CDR3 is TGTGCCAGCAGCCTCCAGGGAGGAGGGGGCCGTCAAGAGACCCAGTACTTC.

This chain joins TRBV27 and TRBJ2-7; D perhaps matches TRBD1 (5 bases). Deletions cut 6 bases from V and 3 bases from J, with 9 bases between. Germline-derived CDR1 and CDR2 are MNHEY and SMNVEV (reference sequence). The CDR3 consists of 12 residues. CDR3 loop: CASRTDSYEQYF. DNA of the CDR3: TGTGCCAGCAGAACAGACAGCTACGAGCAGTACTTC.

This clonotype has a handful of counts. The chain combines TRBV7-2 with TRBJ1-5; D ambiguous. The CDR3 sequence is 14 residues long. Trimming shortened V by 3 bases and J by 2 bases, and 8 bases separated the two germline ends. Looked up from germline, CDR1 is SGHTA and CDR2 is FQGNSA. The CDR3 nucleotides read TGTGCCAGCAGCTTCCTTAAGGGCAATCAGCCCCAGCATTTT. Its translation: CASSFLKGNQPQHF.

The V gene is TRBV20-1, the J gene TRBJ2-5, with 12 bases that match TRBD2. CDR3 length: 16 amino acids. Germline trimming cut 6 bases from V and 5 bases from J; bases unmatched to any gene: 13. Germline V CDR1 and CDR2: DFQATT, SNEGSKA (reference sequence). CDR3 in DNA: TGCAGTGCCTACGGACTAGCGGGGTCCTTAGGGGAGACCCAGTACTTC. Protein: CSAYGLAGSLGETQYF.

This rearrangement joins TRBV7-2 to TRBJ2-1; no clear D. Germline V gene lookup returns CDR1 SGHTA and CDR2 FQGNSA. This CDR3 spans 14 amino acids. The V end lost 4 bases, the J end lost 1 base, and 8 bases lay between the germline ends. DNA of the CDR3: TGTGCCAGCAGCTCCAGTCCTTCCTACAATGAGCAGTTCTTC. Translated: CASSSSPSYNEQFF.

The chain has TRBV4-3 and TRBJ2-7; possibly TRBD2 for D (5 bases). The CDR3 extends over 16 amino acids. CDR1 is LGHNA and CDR2 is YSLEER in the germline V gene. Trimming took off 4 bases at V and 5 bases at J, with 21 bases between the two ends. CDR3 loop: CASSPGLLRVFNEQYF. The CDR3 coding sequence is TGCGCCAGCAGCCCAGGACTTTTGAGGGTTTTCAACGAGCAGTACTTC.

The chain uses TRBV10-3 and TRBJ1-5; TRBD1 is a possible D gene (6 bases). CDR1 ENHRY and CDR2 SYGVKD come from the germline V gene. The germline V and J ends were trimmed by 5 bases and 1 base, with 12 bases remaining between them. This CDR3 spans 15 amino acids. CDR3 region: CAISTGTRSNQPQHF. CDR3 DNA: TGTGCCATCAGTACAGGGACGAGGAGCAATCAGCCCCAGCATTTT.

The sample holds many counts of this clonotype. V is TRBV5-1 and J is TRBJ1-5; 7 bases fit TRBD1. V dropped 7 bases and J dropped 6; count of bases not matched to a gene: 10. CDR1 is SGHRS and CDR2 is YFSETQ in the germline V gene. The CDR3 covers 14 residues. The CDR3 region has the DNA TGCGCCAGCCGACAGGTAGCAGGGGGTCAGCCCCAGCATTTT. Translation: CASRQVAGGQPQHF.

Only a few counts were recorded for this clonotype. The rearrangement links TRBV24-1 to TRBJ2-1, with D perhaps TRBD1 or TRBD2 (5 bases each). V was shortened by 1 base and J by 8 bases, with 11 bases between the two germline ends. Germline V gene lookup returns CDR1 KGHDR and CDR2 SFDVKD. CDR3 length: 14 residues. DNA for the CDR3: TGTGCCACCAGTGATTTTGGGGGTCTCGATGAGCAGTTCTTC. Residues: CATSDFGGLDEQFF.

The chain links TRBV12-3 or TRBV12-4 to TRBJ1-2, with 7 bases lining up with TRBD1. This CDR3 has 15 amino acids. V gave up 4 bases and J gave up 4 bases; unmatched junction bases: 9. The CDR3 protein is CASSSRGPPIYGYTF. For the CDR3, the DNA is TGTGCCAGCAGTTCGAGGGGGCCTCCTATCTATGGCTACACCTTC.

The gene calls are TRBV20-1 and TRBJ2-5; D remains ambiguous. Trimming took off 0 bases at V and 7 bases at J, with 18 bases between the two ends. The CDR3 length is 15 residues. Germline-derived CDR1 and CDR2 are DFQATT and SNEGSKA (reference sequence). CDR3 in amino acids: CSARDSFGRWGTQYF. The CDR3 DNA follows: TGCAGTGCTAGAGATTCCTTCGGCAGGTGGGGGACCCAGTACTTC.

The chain joins TRBV4-1 to TRBJ1-2; 9 bases match TRBD1. Germline assignment: CDR1 MGHRA and CDR2 YSYEKL. This CDR3 is 18 amino acids long. V lost 1 base and J lost 2; bases outside the gene matches: 11. This CDR3 reads CASSQASGTGSRNYGYTF. The CDR3 DNA sequence: TGCGCCAGCAGCCAAGCCTCCGGGACAGGGAGTAGGAACTATGGCTACACCTTC.

The chain is built from TRBV19 and TRBJ1-1, with a possible D match to TRBD1 (5 bases). Germline-derived CDR1 and CDR2 are LNHDA and SQIVND (reference sequence). The V gene lost 5 bases and the J gene lost 6 bases, with 16 bases spanning the gap. CDR3 length: 14 amino acids. The CDR3 loop reads CASSSEGAGAEAFF. The CDR3 DNA sequence: TGTGCCAGTAGTTCGGAAGGGGCCGGGGCTGAAGCTTTCTTT. The variable domain in full, completed from reference TRBV19 and TRBJ1-1, reads DGGITQSPKYLFRKEGQNVTLSCEQNLNHDAMYWYRQDPGQGLRLIYYSQIVNDFQKGDIAEGYSVSREKKESFPLTVTSAQKNPTAFYLCASSSEGAGAEAFFGQGTRLTVV.

The chain combines TRBV20-1 with TRBJ2-7; the D gene could be TRBD1 or TRBD2 (5 bases each). The germline CDR1 and CDR2 sequences are DFQATT and SNEGSKA (reference sequence). The CDR3 length is 13 residues. V dropped 5 bases and J dropped 3 bases, with 14 bases sitting between them. CDR3 residues: CSASGLGVYEQYF. Written as DNA, the CDR3 is TGCAGTGCTTCAGGGTTGGGGGTCTACGAGCAGTACTTC.